This T cell receptor (beta chain) came from a study of PD-L1 blockade in urothelial cancer. Germline V CDR1 and CDR2: SGHRS, YFSETQ. The CDR3 has 15 amino acids. The germline V and J ends were trimmed by 0 bases and 2 bases, with 11 bases remaining between them. Noted time point: peripheral blood 6 weeks after treatment start. Some clones are missing from TCRdb's copy, which holds only in-frame ones; the method was immunoSEQ multiplex PCR. In the table there are about 91,000 clones, roughly 80% of which are singletons. The source material was PBMCs, sampled around atezolizumab (anti-PD-L1) treatment. V usage is TRBV5-1 and J usage is TRBJ1-2; no clear D gene. This clonotype originated in a man between 65 and 85 years old with urothelial cancer. The CDR3 is CASSLEVGGNYGYTF. CDR3 in DNA: TGCGCCAGCAGCTTGGAGGTGGGAGGAAACTATGGCTACACCTTC.